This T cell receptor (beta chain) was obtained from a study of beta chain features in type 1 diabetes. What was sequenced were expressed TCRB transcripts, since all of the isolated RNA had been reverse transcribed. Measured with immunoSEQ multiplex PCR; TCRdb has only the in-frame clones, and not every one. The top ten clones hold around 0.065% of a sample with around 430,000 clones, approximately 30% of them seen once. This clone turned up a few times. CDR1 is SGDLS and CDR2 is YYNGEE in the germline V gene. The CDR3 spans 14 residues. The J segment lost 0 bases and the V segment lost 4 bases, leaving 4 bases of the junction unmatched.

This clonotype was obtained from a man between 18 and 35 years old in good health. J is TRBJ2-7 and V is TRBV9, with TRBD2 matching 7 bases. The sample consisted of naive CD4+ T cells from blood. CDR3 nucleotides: TGTGCCAGCAGCCCACTAGCGACCTCCTACGAGCAGTACTTC. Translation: CASSPLATSYEQYF.